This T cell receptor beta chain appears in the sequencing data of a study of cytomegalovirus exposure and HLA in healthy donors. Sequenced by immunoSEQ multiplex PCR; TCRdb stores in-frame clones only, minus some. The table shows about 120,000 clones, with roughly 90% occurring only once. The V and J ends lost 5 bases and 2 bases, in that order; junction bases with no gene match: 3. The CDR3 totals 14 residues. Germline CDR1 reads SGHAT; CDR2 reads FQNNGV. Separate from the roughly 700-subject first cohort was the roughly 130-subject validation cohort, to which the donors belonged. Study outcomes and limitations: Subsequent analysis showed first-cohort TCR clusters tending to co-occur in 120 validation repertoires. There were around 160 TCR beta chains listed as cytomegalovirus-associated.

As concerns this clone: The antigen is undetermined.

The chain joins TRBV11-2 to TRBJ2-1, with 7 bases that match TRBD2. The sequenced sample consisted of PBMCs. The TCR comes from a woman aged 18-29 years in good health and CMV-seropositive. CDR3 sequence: CASSGGSPYNEQFF. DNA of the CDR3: TGTGCCAGCAGCGGCGGGAGTCCCTACAATGAGCAGTTCTTC.